A single sample is the source of the 31 T cell receptor beta chains below, sequenced in a study of T cells after yellow fever vaccination. A single record per CDR3 protein comes from TCRdb applying MiXCR to the 5' RACE reads. The sample shows about 430,000 distinct CDR3 sequences, around a sixth of them seen only once. The sequencing here drew on PBMCs, taken before the yellow fever booster vaccination. The source is a man between 18 and 35 years old who received the YFV17D yellow fever vaccine.

The genes are TRBV15 and TRBJ2-1; D not certain. Germline V gene data show CDR1 as LNHNV and CDR2 as YYDKDF (reference sequence). V lost 0 bases to trimming and J lost 8 bases, with 8 bases between them. CDR3 length: 13 amino acids. The DNA of the CDR3 is TGTGCCACCAGCAGAGATCTAGTCGATGAGCAGTTCTTC. It yields the protein CATSRDLVDEQFF.

The chain links TRBV6-6 to TRBJ2-7, with 7 bases lining up with TRBD2. From germline, CDR1 is MNHNY and CDR2 SVGAGI (reference sequence). V lost 6 bases, J lost 2 bases, and 4 bases stayed unmatched. The CDR3 extends over 13 amino acids. The CDR3 bases are TGTGCCAGCAGCGGACTAGGGACCTACGAGCAGTACTTC. Protein product: CASSGLGTYEQYF.

The chain carries TRBV23-1 and TRBJ2-5; 9 bases align to TRBD1. TRBV23-1 is designated an ORF whose function remains uncertain. The J segment lost 4 bases and the V segment lost 9 bases, leaving 3 bases of the junction unmatched. The CDR3 spans 12 residues. The CDR3 bases are TGCGCCAGGGTGGACAGGGGAGAGACCCAGTACTTC. Its protein is CARVDRGETQYF.

This clonotype was counted many times. The chain links TRBV7-2 to TRBJ1-3; D remains ambiguous. Trimming stripped 6 bases from V and 8 bases from J, with 11 bases between. Germline CDR1 and CDR2: SGHTA and FQGNSA. There are 12 residues in the CDR3. The CDR3 protein is CASRLEGDTIYF. In nucleotides, the CDR3 is TGTGCCAGCAGGCTCGAGGGCGACACCATATATTTT.

This clonotype came up a few times. The J gene is TRBJ2-1, the V gene TRBV12-5; D may be TRBD2 (5 bases). From germline, CDR1 is LGHNT and CDR2 FRNRAP. This CDR3 has 11 amino acids. Trimming took 8 bases from V and 8 from J, leaving 10 bases between them. The CDR3 nucleotides are TGTGCTAGTTGTGATAGCGATGAGCAGTTCTTC. This codes for CASCDSDEQFF.

This clonotype was seen more than once but under ten times. The V call is TRBV5-1, the J call TRBJ2-3; 8 positions match TRBD1. There are 14 residues in the CDR3. V gave up 4 bases and J gave up 3 bases; unmatched junction bases: 4. The germline gives CDR1 SGHRS, CDR2 YFSETQ. The CDR3 nucleotides are TGCGCCAGCAGCACGGACAGGGAGACAGATACGCAGTATTTT. Translation gives CASSTDRETDTQYF. The variable domain in full, with the rest retrieved from reference TRBV5-1 and TRBJ2-3, is KAGVTQTPRYLIKTRGQQVTLSCSPISGHRSVSWYQQTPGQGLQFLFEYFSETQRNKGNFPGRFSGRQFSNSRSEMNVSTLELGDSALYLCASSTDRETDTQYFGPGTRLTVL.

The chain joins TRBV6-2 or TRBV6-3 to TRBJ2-1; TRBD2 matches at 7 bases. Germline CDR1 is MNHEY and CDR2 is SVGEGT. The V segment lost 2 bases and the J segment 6 bases; nucleotides outside the gene matches: 7. The CDR3 extends over 15 amino acids. As DNA, the CDR3 is TGTGCCAGCAGTTACGGTCGCGGGGGTCTCAATGAGCAGTTCTTC. Residues: CASSYGRGGLNEQFF.

The chain has TRBV29-1 and TRBJ2-5; TRBD1 matches at 7 bases. This CDR3 comprises 13 residues. Germline V lookup: CDR1 SQVTM, CDR2 ANQGSEA. V lost 7 bases and J lost 2; bases outside the gene matches: 7. The CDR3 region is CSAQGQQQETQYF. The DNA for the CDR3 is TGCAGCGCTCAGGGACAGCAACAAGAGACCCAGTACTTC.

This chain links TRBV5-5 with TRBJ2-1, with D unclear. The CDR3 length is 14 residues. CDR1 is SGHKS, CDR2 YYEKEE, per germline (reference sequence). V lost 0 bases, J lost 6 bases, and 10 bases lay in between. CDR3 in DNA: TGTGCCAGCAGCTTGGAATGGGGATCCAATGAGCAGTTCTTC. Translating it yields CASSLEWGSNEQFF.

This clonotype was detected only a few times. The rearrangement uses TRBV4-3 and TRBJ2-1; D is perhaps TRBD2 (7 bases). There are 13 residues in the CDR3. Trimming shortened V by 2 bases and J by 8 bases, and 10 bases separated the two germline ends. Germline loops: CDR1 LGHNA, CDR2 YSLEER. Here the CDR3 DNA reads TGCGCCAGCAGCCAAAGGGGGGGCTATGAGCAGTTCTTC. It translates to CASSQRGGYEQFF.

The V gene is TRBV5-4, the J gene TRBJ2-3, with a weak D call TRBD1 (5 bases). Trimming pared 1 base from V and 4 bases from J, leaving 10 bases between. The CDR3 totals 14 residues. CDR1 and CDR2 (germline): SGHNT, YYREEE (reference sequence). The CDR3 DNA reads TGTGCCAGCAGCTTGAAGGCAGGGCCAGATACGCAGTATTTT. Its translation: CASSLKAGPDTQYF.

Many counts were recorded for this clonotype. The chain combines TRBV9 with TRBJ1-6; 9 nucleotides match TRBD1. The CDR3 extends over 14 amino acids. J gave up 8 bases and V 3 bases, and 3 bases lay outside the gene matches. Germline V gives CDR1 SGDLS, CDR2 YYNGEE. The CDR3 DNA reads as TGTGCCAGCAGCGACGGACAGGGGTATTCACCCCTCCACTTT. Translating gives CASSDGQGYSPLHF.

The genes are TRBV20-1 and TRBJ2-5; 8 bases line up with TRBD1. This CDR3 spans 15 amino acids. Trimming cost V 5 bases and J 9 bases; bases outside gene matches: 17. CDR1 and CDR2 from the germline V gene are DFQATT and SNEGSKA (reference sequence). Here the CDR3 reads CSAGNPGQASGAQYF. CDR3 bases: TGCAGTGCTGGAAATCCGGGACAGGCATCGGGGGCCCAGTACTTC.

This clonotype was detected a few times. V is TRBV10-1 and J is TRBJ2-7; possibly TRBD1 or TRBD2 for D (6 bases each). Germline-derived CDR1 and CDR2 are WNHNN and SYGVQD (reference sequence). Trimming left V 3 bases short and J 2 bases short, with 11 bases between. The CDR3 contains 14 residues. The CDR3 DNA follows: TGCGCCAGCAGTGAATCGGGGGCGACCTACGAGCAGTACTTC. It specifies CASSESGATYEQYF.

Ten or more counts support this clonotype. The V call is TRBV7-2, the J call TRBJ1-5, with D tentatively TRBD1 (6 bases). Per germline, CDR1 SGHTA and CDR2 FQGNSA. The CDR3 is made up of 13 amino acids. V lost 3 bases and J lost 7, with 10 bases in between. CDR3 region: CASSFGGAQPQHF. The CDR3 DNA reads TGTGCCAGCAGCTTTGGGGGCGCGCAGCCCCAGCATTTT. The full variable domain, completed using reference TRBV7-2 and TRBJ1-5, is GAGVSQSPSNKVTEKGKDVELRCDPISGHTALYWYRQSLGQGLEFLIYFQGNSAPDKSGLPSDRFSAERTGGSVSTLTIQRTQQEDSAVYLCASSFGGAQPQHFGDGTRLSIL.

The chain employs TRBV3-1 and TRBJ1-2; possible D gene TRBD1, 5 bases. The CDR3 covers 15 residues. From germline, CDR1 is LGHDT and CDR2 YNNKEL (reference sequence). V lost 1 base and J 4 bases, leaving 13 bases between the germline ends. The CDR3: CASSQGGGGVYGYTF. CDR3 nucleotide sequence: TGTGCCAGCAGCCAAGGTGGGGGAGGAGTCTATGGCTACACCTTC.

The chain recombines TRBV7-2 with TRBJ1-1; 7 nucleotides agree with TRBD1. J was trimmed by 2 bases and V by 4 bases; bases with no gene match: 4. The CDR3 runs to 14 residues. Germline-derived CDR1 and CDR2 are SGHTA and FQGNSA. The CDR3 nucleotides are TGTGCCAGCAGCTCCCACAGGGGTAACACTGAAGCTTTCTTT. Its translation: CASSSHRGNTEAFF.

This clonotype occurred a few times. The chain recombines TRBV6-2 or TRBV6-3 with TRBJ1-5; D is unresolved. This CDR3 spans 14 amino acids. Trimming took 4 bases from V and 3 from J, leaving 10 bases between them. Germline values: CDR1 MNHEY, CDR2 SVGEGT. The CDR3 DNA follows: TGTGCCAGCAGTTCCTCCCGCCTCAATCAGCCCCAGCATTTT. Its protein is CASSSSRLNQPQHF.

This clonotype was detected ten times or more. J is TRBJ1-2 and V is TRBV28; unclear D gene. The CDR3 runs to 12 residues. Germline CDR1 MDHEN, CDR2 SYDVKM. V lost 2 bases and J lost 8, with 9 bases in between. This CDR3 is CASSLVGGGYTF. In nucleotides, the CDR3 is TGTGCCAGCAGTTTAGTGGGTGGAGGCTACACCTTC.

The chain recombines TRBV4-3 with TRBJ1-1; a weak D match, TRBD1 (5 bases). This CDR3 is 13 amino acids long. The germline CDR1 and CDR2 sequences are LGHNA and YSLEER. V was clipped by 0 bases and J by 10 bases, with 12 bases between them. As DNA, the CDR3 is TGCGCCAGCAGCCAAGATTTAGTCAGGGCAGCTTTCTTT. This encodes CASSQDLVRAAFF.

The V gene is TRBV6-5, the J gene TRBJ2-1, with 8 bases aligning to TRBD2. The CDR3 spans 16 residues. CDR1 is MNHEY, CDR2 SVGAGI, per germline. V trimming: 5 bases; J trimming: 5 bases; junction bases outside the gene matches: 11. CDR3 protein: CASSNLLTSADNEQFF. As DNA, the CDR3 is TGTGCCAGCAGTAACCTATTGACTAGCGCCGACAATGAGCAGTTCTTC.

The genes are TRBV4-3 and TRBJ1-2; D might be TRBD1 (5 bases). This CDR3 is built from 19 residues. The V end was cut by 0 bases, the J end by 2 bases, with 22 bases between. Germline CDR1 is LGHNA and CDR2 is YSLEER. The CDR3 loop is CASSQDTGLLHLPNYGYTF. The CDR3 DNA reads TGCGCCAGCAGCCAAGACACAGGTCTTCTCCACTTACCAAACTATGGCTACACCTTC.

The sample holds many counts of this clonotype. The V and J genes are TRBV20-1 and TRBJ2-5; 7 bases are a match to TRBD2. This CDR3 comprises 13 residues. With V trimmed by 3 bases and J by 6 bases, 7 bases remained unmatched. Germline CDR1 reads DFQATT; CDR2 reads SNEGSKA (reference sequence). CDR3 protein: CSARETGGKTQYF. CDR3 DNA sequence: TGCAGTGCTAGGGAAACGGGGGGAAAGACCCAGTACTTC.

This clonotype turned up a few times. The junction differs from germline at one of its ends, possibly a read error. This chain connects TRBV7-9 to TRBJ1-2, with a tentative D call TRBD1 (6 bases). The CDR3 is made up of 8 amino acids. Germline V gives CDR1 SEHNR, CDR2 FQNEAQ (reference sequence). In nucleotides, the CDR3 is TGTGCCAGCAACGGGGGCGTCTTC. Translation: CASNGGVF.

The chain combines TRBV20-1 with TRBJ2-3, with D unclear. Germline V gives CDR1 DFQATT, CDR2 SNEGSKA (reference sequence). The CDR3 is 11 residues long. CDR3 amino acids: CSLGSADTQYF. The CDR3 DNA reads TGCAGCTTGGGGTCGGCAGATACGCAGTATTTT.

This clonotype came up a few times. V is TRBV27 and J is TRBJ2-4; 9 bases are a match to TRBD1. J was trimmed by 6 bases and V by 7 bases; bases with no gene match: 10. The CDR3 is made up of 15 amino acids. Germline loops: CDR1 MNHEY, CDR2 SMNVEV (reference sequence). CDR3 loop: CASNKGQGIGNIQYF. CDR3 nucleotides: TGTGCCAGCAATAAGGGACAGGGAATCGGAAACATTCAGTACTTC.

V and J are TRBV4-3 and TRBJ2-5; 9 bases are a match to TRBD2. CDR3 length equals 17 residues. The ends lost 0 bases at V and 4 bases at J; junction bases unmatched: 9. Looked up from germline, CDR1 is LGHNA and CDR2 is YSLEER. Here the CDR3 reads CASSQESSGGGRETQYF. CDR3 coding DNA: TGCGCCAGCAGCCAAGAGAGTAGCGGGGGAGGTAGAGAGACCCAGTACTTC.

The chain employs TRBV6-2 or TRBV6-3 and TRBJ2-7; no definite D call. This CDR3 spans 12 amino acids. V was clipped by 2 bases and J by 5 bases, with 7 bases between them. Germline lookup yields CDR1 MNHEY and CDR2 SVGEGT. The chain's CDR3 is CASSYRVHEQYF. The CDR3 DNA is TGTGCCAGCAGTTACAGGGTCCACGAGCAGTACTTC.

The rearrangement joins TRBV27 to TRBJ2-5, with TRBD2 identical over 12 bases. The germline CDR1 and CDR2 sequences are MNHEY and SMNVEV (reference sequence). V lost 4 bases and J lost 5; bases outside the gene matches: 17. The CDR3 spans 19 residues. The CDR3 bases are TGTGCCAGCAGTTCCCGACTAGCGGGGGCTATCCGTTTGGCGGAGACCCAGTACTTC. Its protein product is CASSSRLAGAIRLAETQYF.

Many counts were recorded for this clonotype. J is TRBJ1-4 and V is TRBV11-2; no clear D. V lost 3 bases and J lost 2, with 7 bases in between. CDR3 size: 14 residues. Germline assignment: CDR1 SGHAT and CDR2 FQNNGV. The CDR3: CASSFVGTNEKLFF. The CDR3, as DNA: TGTGCCAGCAGCTTCGTGGGGACTAATGAAAAACTGTTTTTT.

The chain links TRBV6-2 or TRBV6-3 to TRBJ1-5, with D unclear. The CDR3 sequence is 13 residues long. Trimming pared 7 bases from V and 4 bases from J, leaving 11 bases between. Germline CDR1 is MNHEY and CDR2 is SVGEGT. CDR3 region: CASMASPNQPQHF. The DNA of the CDR3 is TGTGCCAGCATGGCATCCCCTAATCAGCCCCAGCATTTT.